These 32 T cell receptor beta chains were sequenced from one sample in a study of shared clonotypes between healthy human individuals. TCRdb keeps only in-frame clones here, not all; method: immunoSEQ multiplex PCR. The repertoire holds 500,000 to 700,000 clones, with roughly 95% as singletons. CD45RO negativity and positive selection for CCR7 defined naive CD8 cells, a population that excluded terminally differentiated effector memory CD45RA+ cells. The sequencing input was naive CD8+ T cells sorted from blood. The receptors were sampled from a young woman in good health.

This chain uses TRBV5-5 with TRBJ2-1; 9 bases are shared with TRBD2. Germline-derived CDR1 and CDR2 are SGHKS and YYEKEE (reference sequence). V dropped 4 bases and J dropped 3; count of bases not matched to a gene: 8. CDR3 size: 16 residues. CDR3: CASSPRGSGSYNEQFF. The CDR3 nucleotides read TGTGCCAGCAGCCCCAGGGGTAGCGGGAGCTACAATGAGCAGTTCTTC.

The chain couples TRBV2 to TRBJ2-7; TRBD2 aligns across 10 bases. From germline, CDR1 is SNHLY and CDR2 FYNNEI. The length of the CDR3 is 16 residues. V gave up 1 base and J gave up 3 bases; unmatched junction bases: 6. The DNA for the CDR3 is TGTGCCAGCAGTGAAGAGCTAGCGGGAGAGAACTACGAGCAGTACTTC. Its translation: CASSEELAGENYEQYF.

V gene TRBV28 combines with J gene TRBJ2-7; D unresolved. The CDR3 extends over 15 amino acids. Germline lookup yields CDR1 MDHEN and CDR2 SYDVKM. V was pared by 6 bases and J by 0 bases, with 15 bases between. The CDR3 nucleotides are TGTGCCAGCAGCCTGTCCCGGCGCTTCTCCTACGAGCAGTACTTC. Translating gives CASSLSRRFSYEQYF.

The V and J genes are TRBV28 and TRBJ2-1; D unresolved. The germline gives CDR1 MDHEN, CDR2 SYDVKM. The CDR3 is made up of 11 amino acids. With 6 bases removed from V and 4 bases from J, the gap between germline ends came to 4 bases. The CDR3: CASREYNEQFF. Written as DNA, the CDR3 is TGTGCCAGCAGGGAATACAATGAGCAGTTCTTC.

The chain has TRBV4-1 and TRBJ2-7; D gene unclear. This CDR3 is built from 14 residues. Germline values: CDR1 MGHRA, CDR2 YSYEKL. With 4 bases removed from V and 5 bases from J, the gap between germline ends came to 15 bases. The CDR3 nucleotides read TGCGCCAGCAGCCGGACCCGACAATTAGACGAGCAGTACTTC. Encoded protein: CASSRTRQLDEQYF.

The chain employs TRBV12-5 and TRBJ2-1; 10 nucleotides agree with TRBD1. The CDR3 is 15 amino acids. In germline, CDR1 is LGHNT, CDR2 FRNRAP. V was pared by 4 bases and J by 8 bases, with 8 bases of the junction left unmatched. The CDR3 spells CASGSGTGVSDEQFF. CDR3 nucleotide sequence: TGTGCTAGTGGTTCCGGGACAGGGGTTAGCGATGAGCAGTTCTTC. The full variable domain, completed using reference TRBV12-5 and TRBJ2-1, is DARVTQTPRHKVTEMGQEVTMRCQPILGHNTVFWYRQTMMQGLELLAYFRNRAPLDDSGMPKDRFSAEMPDATLATLKIQPSEPRDSAVYFCASGSGTGVSDEQFFGPGTRLTVL.

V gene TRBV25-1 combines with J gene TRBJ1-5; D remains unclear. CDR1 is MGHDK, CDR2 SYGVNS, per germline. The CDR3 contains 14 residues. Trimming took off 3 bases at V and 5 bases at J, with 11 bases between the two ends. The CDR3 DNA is TGTGCCAGCAGTGACCCGTTCAAAGATCAGCCCCAGCATTTT. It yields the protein CASSDPFKDQPQHF.

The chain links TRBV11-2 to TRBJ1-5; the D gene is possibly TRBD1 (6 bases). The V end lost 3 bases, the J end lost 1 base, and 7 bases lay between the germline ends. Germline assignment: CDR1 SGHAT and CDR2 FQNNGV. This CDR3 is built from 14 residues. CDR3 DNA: TGTGCCAGCAGCTTCACAGGGAGCAATCAGCCCCAGCATTTT. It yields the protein CASSFTGSNQPQHF. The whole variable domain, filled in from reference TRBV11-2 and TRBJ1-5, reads EAGVAQSPRYKIIEKRQSVAFWCNPISGHATLYWYQQILGQGPKLLIQFQNNGVVDDSQLPKDRFSAERLKGVDSTLKIQPAKLEDSAVYLCASSFTGSNQPQHFGDGTRLSIL.

The CDR3 protein is CASSPFPDSYNEQFF. CDR3 sequence (DNA): TGCGCCAGCAGCCCCTTCCCAGACTCATACAATGAGCAGTTCTTC. The rearrangement uses TRBV5-1 and TRBJ2-1; D gene uncertain. Germline CDR1 reads SGHRS; CDR2 reads YFSETQ. The V end lost 4 bases, the J end lost 4 bases, and 15 bases lay between the germline ends. The CDR3 covers 15 residues. The full variable domain, in which reference TRBV5-1 and TRBJ2-1 provide the parts outside the CDR3, is KAGVTQTPRYLIKTRGQQVTLSCSPISGHRSVSWYQQTPGQGLQFLFEYFSETQRNKGNFPGRFSGRQFSNSRSEMNVSTLELGDSALYLCASSPFPDSYNEQFFGPGTRLTVL.

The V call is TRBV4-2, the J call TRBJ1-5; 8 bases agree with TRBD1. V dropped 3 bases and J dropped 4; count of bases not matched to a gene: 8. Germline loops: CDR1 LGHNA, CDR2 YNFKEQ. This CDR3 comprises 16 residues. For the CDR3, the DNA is TGTGCCAGCAGCCAGGAAGCCGGGACAGGTAATCAGCCCCAGCATTTT. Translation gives CASSQEAGTGNQPQHF.

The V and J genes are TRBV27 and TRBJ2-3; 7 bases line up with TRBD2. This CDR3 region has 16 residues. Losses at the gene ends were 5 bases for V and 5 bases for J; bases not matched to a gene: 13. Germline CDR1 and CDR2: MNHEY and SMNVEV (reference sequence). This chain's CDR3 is CASSPPLGEGRDTQYF. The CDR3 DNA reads TGTGCCAGCAGTCCCCCTTTGGGGGAGGGCCGAGATACGCAGTATTTT.

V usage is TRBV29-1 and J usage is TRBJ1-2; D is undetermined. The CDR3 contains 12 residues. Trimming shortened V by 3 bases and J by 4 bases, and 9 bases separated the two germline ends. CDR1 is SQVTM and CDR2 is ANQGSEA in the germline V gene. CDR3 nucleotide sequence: TGCAGCGTTGACAATCGCCTCTATGGCTACACCTTC. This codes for CSVDNRLYGYTF.

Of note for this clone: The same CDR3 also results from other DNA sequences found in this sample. For the CDR3, the DNA is TGTGCCAGCAGTTTTCTAGCGGGAGCCTACGAGCAGTACTTC. Translation: CASSFLAGAYEQYF. The V gene is TRBV28, the J gene TRBJ2-7, with 10 bases lining up with TRBD2. CDR1 and CDR2 from the germline V gene are MDHEN and SYDVKM. The CDR3 is 14 amino acids. Germline trimming cut 3 bases from V and 2 bases from J; bases unmatched to any gene: 1.

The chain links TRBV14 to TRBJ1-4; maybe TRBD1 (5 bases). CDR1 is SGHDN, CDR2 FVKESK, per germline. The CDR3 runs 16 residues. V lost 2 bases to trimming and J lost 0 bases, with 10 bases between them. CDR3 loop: CASSQQGEATNEKLFF. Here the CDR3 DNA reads TGTGCCAGCAGCCAACAGGGAGAGGCAACTAATGAAAAACTGTTTTTT.

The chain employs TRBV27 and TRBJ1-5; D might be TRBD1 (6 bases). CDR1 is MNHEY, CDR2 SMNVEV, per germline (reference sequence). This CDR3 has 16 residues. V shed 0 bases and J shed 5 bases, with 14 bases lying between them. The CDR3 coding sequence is TGTGCCAGCAGTTTATCCCCGGGCACAGGGCATCAGCCCCAGCATTTT. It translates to CASSLSPGTGHQPQHF.

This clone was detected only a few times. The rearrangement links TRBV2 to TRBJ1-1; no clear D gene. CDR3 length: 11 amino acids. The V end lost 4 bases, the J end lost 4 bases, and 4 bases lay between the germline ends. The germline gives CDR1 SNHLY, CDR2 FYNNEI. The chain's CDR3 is CASSVSTEAFF. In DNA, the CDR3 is TGTGCCAGCAGTGTTAGCACTGAAGCTTTCTTT.

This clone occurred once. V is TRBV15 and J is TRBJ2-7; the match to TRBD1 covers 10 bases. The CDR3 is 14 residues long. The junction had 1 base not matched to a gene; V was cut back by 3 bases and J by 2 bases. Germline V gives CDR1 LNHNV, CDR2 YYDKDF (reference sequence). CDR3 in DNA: TGTGCCACCAGCAGGGGGACAGGGGCCTACGAGCAGTACTTC. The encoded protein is CATSRGTGAYEQYF.

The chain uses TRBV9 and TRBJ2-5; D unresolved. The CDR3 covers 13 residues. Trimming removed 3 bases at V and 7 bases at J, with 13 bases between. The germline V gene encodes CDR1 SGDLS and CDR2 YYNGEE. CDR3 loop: CASSDIRLGTQYF. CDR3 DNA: TGTGCCAGCAGCGACATCCGCCTAGGGACCCAGTACTTC. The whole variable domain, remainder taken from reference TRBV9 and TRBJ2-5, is DSGVTQTPKHLITATGQRVTLRCSPRSGDLSVYWYQQSLDQGLQFLIQYYNGEERAKGNILERFSAQQFPDLHSELNLSSLELGDSALYFCASSDIRLGTQYFGPGTRLLVL.

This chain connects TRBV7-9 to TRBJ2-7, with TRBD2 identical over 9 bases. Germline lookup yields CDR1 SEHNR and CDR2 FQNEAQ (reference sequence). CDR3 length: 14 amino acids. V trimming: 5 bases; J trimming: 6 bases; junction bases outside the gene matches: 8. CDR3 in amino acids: CASSVSSGTSEQYF. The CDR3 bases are TGTGCCAGCAGCGTGTCTAGCGGGACGAGCGAGCAGTACTTC.

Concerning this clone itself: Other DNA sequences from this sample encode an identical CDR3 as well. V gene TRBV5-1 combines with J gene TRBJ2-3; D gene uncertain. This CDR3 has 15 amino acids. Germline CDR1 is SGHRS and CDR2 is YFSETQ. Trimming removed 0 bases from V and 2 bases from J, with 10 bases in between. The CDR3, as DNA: TGCGCCAGCAGCTTGGGAGGAACCGTCACAGATACGCAGTATTTT. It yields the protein CASSLGGTVTDTQYF.

The DNA for the CDR3 is TGTGCCAGCAGCTTATATGGGGGAGTAATCTACGAGCAGTACTTC. Protein: CASSLYGGVIYEQYF. This sequence joins TRBV13 and TRBJ2-7, with D perhaps matching TRBD1 or TRBD2 (5 bases each). Germline V gene sequence: CDR1 PRHDT, CDR2 FYEKMQ (reference sequence). The CDR3 extends over 15 amino acids. Trimming shortened V by 2 bases and J by 3 bases, and 14 bases separated the two germline ends. Full variable domain (remainder filled in from reference TRBV13 and TRBJ2-7): AAGVIQSPRHLIKEKRETATLKCYPIPRHDTVYWYQQGPGQDPQFLISFYEKMQSDKGSIPDRFSAQQFSDYHSELNMSSLELGDSALYFCASSLYGGVIYEQYFGPGTRLTVT.

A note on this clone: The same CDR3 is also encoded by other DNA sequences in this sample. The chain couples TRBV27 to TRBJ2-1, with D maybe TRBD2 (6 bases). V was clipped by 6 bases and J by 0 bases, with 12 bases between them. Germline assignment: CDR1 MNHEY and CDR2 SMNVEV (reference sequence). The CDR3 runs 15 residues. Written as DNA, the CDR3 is TGTGCCAGCAGCATAGCGGTTAGCTCCTACAATGAGCAGTTCTTC. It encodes CASSIAVSSYNEQFF.

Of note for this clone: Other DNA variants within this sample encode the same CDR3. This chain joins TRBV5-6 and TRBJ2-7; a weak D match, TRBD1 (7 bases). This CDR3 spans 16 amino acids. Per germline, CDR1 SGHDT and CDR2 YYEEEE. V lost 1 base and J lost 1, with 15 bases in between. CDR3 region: CASSLRLGGQSYEQYF. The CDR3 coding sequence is TGTGCCAGCAGCTTGAGGTTGGGGGGACAGTCCTACGAGCAGTACTTC.

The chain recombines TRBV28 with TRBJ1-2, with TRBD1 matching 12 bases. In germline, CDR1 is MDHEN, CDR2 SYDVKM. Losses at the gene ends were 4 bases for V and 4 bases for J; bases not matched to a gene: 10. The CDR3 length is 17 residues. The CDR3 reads CASSSNPRDRGLYGYTF. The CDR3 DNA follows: TGTGCCAGCAGTTCTAACCCCCGGGACAGGGGGCTCTATGGCTACACCTTC.

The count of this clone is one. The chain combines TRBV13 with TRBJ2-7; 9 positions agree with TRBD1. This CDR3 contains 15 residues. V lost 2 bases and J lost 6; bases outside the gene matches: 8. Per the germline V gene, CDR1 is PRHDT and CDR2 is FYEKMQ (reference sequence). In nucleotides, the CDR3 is TGTGCCAGCAGCTTAACAGGACAGGGGATCGTCGAGCAGTACTTC. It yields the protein CASSLTGQGIVEQYF.

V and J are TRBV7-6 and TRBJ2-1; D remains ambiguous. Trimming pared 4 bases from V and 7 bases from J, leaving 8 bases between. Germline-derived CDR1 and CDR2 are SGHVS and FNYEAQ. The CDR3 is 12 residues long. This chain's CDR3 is CASSSAGNEQFF. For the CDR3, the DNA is TGTGCCAGCAGCTCCGCCGGGAATGAGCAGTTCTTC.

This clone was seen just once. This CDR3 reads CASSLAGGRSDTQYF. CDR3 sequence (DNA): TGTGCCAGCAGCTTAGCCGGTGGCAGGTCAGATACGCAGTATTTT. The rearrangement joins TRBV7-6 to TRBJ2-3; D call uncertain. Trimming took off 0 bases at V and 4 bases at J, with 11 bases between the two ends. CDR1 is SGHVS, CDR2 FNYEAQ, per germline. The CDR3 runs 15 residues.

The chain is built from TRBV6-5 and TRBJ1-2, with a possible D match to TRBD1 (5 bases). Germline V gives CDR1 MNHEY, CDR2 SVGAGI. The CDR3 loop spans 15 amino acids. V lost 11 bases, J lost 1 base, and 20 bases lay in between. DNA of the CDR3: TGTGCCTCTCTCGGGTCGCGACAGATTAACTATGGCTACACCTTC. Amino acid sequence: CASLGSRQINYGYTF.

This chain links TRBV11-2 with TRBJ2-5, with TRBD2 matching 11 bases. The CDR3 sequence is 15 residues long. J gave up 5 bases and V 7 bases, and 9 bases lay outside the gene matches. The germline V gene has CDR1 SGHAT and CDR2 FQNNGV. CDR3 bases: TGTGCCAGCACCAATAGCGGGAGGGGCTGGGAGACCCAGTACTTC. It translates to CASTNSGRGWETQYF. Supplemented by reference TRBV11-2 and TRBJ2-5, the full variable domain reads EAGVAQSPRYKIIEKRQSVAFWCNPISGHATLYWYQQILGQGPKLLIQFQNNGVVDDSQLPKDRFSAERLKGVDSTLKIQPAKLEDSAVYLCASTNSGRGWETQYFGPGTRLLVL.

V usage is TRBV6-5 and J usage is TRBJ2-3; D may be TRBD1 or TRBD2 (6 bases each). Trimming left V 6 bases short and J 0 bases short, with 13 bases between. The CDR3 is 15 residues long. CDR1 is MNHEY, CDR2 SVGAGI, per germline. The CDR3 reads CASRTGGTSTDTQYF. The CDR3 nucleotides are TGTGCCAGCAGGACAGGAGGGACTAGCACAGATACGCAGTATTTT.

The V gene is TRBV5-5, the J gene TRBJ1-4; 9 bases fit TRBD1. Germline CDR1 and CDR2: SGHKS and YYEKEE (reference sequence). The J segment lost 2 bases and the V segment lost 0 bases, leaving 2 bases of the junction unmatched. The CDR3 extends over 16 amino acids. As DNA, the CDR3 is TGTGCCAGCAGCTTGGTACAGGGGGCGACTAATGAAAAACTGTTTTTT. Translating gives CASSLVQGATNEKLFF. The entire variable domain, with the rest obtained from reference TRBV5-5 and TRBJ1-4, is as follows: DAGVTQSPTHLIKTRGQQVTLRCSPISGHKSVSWYQQVLGQGPQFIFQYYEKEERGRGNFPDRFSARQFPNYSSELNVNALLLGDSALYLCASSLVQGATNEKLFFGSGTQLSVL.

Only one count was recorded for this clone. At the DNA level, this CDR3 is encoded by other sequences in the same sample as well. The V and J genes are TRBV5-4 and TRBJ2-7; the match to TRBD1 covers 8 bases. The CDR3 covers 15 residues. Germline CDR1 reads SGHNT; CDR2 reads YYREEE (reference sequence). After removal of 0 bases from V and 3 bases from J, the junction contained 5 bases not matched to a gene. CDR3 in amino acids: CASSLDRDRIYEQYF. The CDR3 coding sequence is TGTGCCAGCAGCTTGGACCGGGACAGGATCTACGAGCAGTACTTC.